Listed below are T cell receptor beta chains from one sample, sequenced in a study of shared clonotypes between healthy human individuals. Data came from immunoSEQ multiplex PCR; TCRdb stores just in-frame clones and leaves some out. The sample yields over 950,000 clones, approximately 77% seen once. The specimen was memory CD4+ T cells from PBMCs. These TCRs come from a man aged 18 to 30 in good health. Some clones in this sample may be carry-over from other donors' samples. Both conserved end residues are part of each CDR3. Fields, in order: J gene, D gene, clone size, V gene, CDR3 DNA, CDR3 protein. D genes are given only for firm matches. The listing skips clone size in some rows; elsewhere it reads once, few, many or a size class.

TRBJ2-3,TRBD2,-,TRBV5-1,TGCGCCAGCAGCTTGGGTAGCGGGAGTCAGAGGGATACGCAGTATTTT,CASSLGSGSQRDTQYF
TRBJ2-5,-,-,TRBV18,TGTGCCAGCTCCCGCAGGGAGAAAGAGACCCAGTACTTC,CASSRREKETQYF
TRBJ2-1,-,-,TRBV21-1,TGTGCCAGCAGCAAGCCAAGGGTAGCGGGAAGAAGGTCCTACAATGAGCAGTTCTTC,CASSKPRVAGRRSYNEQFF
TRBJ2-6,-,many,TRBV9,TGTGCCAGCAGCGTGCGCAGGGGATTTCCCATCTCTGGGGCCAACGTCCTGACTTTC,CASSVRRGFPISGANVLTF
TRBJ2-5,-,-,TRBV6-6,TGTGCCAGCAGTTCTCGGGACTCAGCAGAAGAGACCCAGTACTTC,CASSSRDSAEETQYF
TRBJ2-3,TRBD2,-,TRBV4-3,TGCGCCAGCAGCCGGGGACTAGCGGGAGGGGGAGATACGCAGTATTTT,CASSRGLAGGGDTQYF
TRBJ2-1,TRBD2,once,TRBV6-6,TGTGCCAGCAGTTACGGGACTAGCGCTAGTTACAATGAGCAGTTCTTC,CASSYGTSASYNEQFF
TRBJ1-1,-,-,TRBV5-4,TGTGCCAGCAGGTTAGCCAGAGAGACTGAAGCTTTCTTT,CASRLARETEAFF
TRBJ2-2,-,-,TRBV4-3,TGCGCCAGCAGCCAAGAGGGCAGTTTGAACACCGGGGAGCTGTTTTTT,CASSQEGSLNTGELFF
TRBJ2-1,-,-,TRBV7-9,TGTGCCAGCAGCCCCCAGGGCTACTACTACAATGAGCAGTTCTTC,CASSPQGYYYNEQFF
TRBJ2-1,TRBD1,-,TRBV27,TGTGCCAGCAGTTACAGGGGCTACAATGAGCAGTTCTTC,CASSYRGYNEQFF
TRBJ1-1,-,few,TRBV5-8,TGTGCCAGCAGCCCCGAACAGGGTTTTGAAGCTTTCTTT,CASSPEQGFEAFF
TRBJ2-5,TRBD1,-,TRBV5-1,TGCGCCAGCAGCTCAGCCGGGACAGAGGCGGAGACCCAGTACTTC,CASSSAGTEAETQYF
TRBJ2-4,-,-,TRBV5-4,TGTGCCAGCAGCTCGCCAGACCGGGACACCCAAATTCAGTACTTC,CASSSPDRDTQIQYF
TRBJ1-2,TRBD1,-,TRBV5-1,TGCGCCAGCAGCCCACCGGGACAGCCTAACTATGGCTACACCTTC,CASSPPGQPNYGYTF
TRBJ1-1,-,once,TRBV28,TGTGCCAGCAGCCGACCCATGAACACTGAAGCTTTCTTT,CASSRPMNTEAFF
TRBJ2-7,-,-,TRBV19,TGTGCCAGTAATCGTCAGGGAAGCTCCTACGAGCAGTACTTC,CASNRQGSSYEQYF
TRBJ2-4,-,-,TRBV11-2,TGTGCCAGCAGCCGGGACCCTCTAGCCAAAAACATTCAGTACTTC,CASSRDPLAKNIQYF
TRBJ2-1,-,-,TRBV5-1,TGCGCCAGCAGCTTAGGGGATAGCTCCTACAATGAGCAGTTCTTC,CASSLGDSSYNEQFF
TRBJ2-7,TRBD1,many,TRBV5-1,TGCGCCAGCAGCTTGGGTGGGACAGGGGCTCGGGAGCAGTACTTC,CASSLGGTGAREQYF
TRBJ2-5,-,-,TRBV10-3,TGTGCCATCAGTGAGTCAGGCCAGGGGGGAGAGACCCAGTACTTC,CAISESGQGGETQYF
TRBJ1-1,-,few,TRBV7-3,TGTGCCAGCAGCTTATATGGGAACACTGAAGCTTTCTTT,CASSLYGNTEAFF
TRBJ2-3,-,-,TRBV5-4,TGTGCCAGCAGCTTGGGAGGTTTTGACACAGATACGCAGTATTTT,CASSLGGFDTDTQYF
TRBJ2-7,TRBD2,-,TRBV5-4,TGTGCCAGCAGCTTGCAACTAGCGGGAGGGGGCGAGCAGTACTTC,CASSLQLAGGGEQYF
TRBJ2-6,-,once,TRBV4-1,TGCGCCAGCAGCCAAGCGGGTAGGCAGGGACGTTCTGGGGCCAACGTCCTGACTTTC,CASSQAGRQGRSGANVLTF
TRBJ1-2,-,once,TRBV7-9,TGTGCCAGCAACAAAGACGGGGGGCTATATGGCTACACCTTC,CASNKDGGLYGYTF
TRBJ2-5,-,-,TRBV18,TGTGCCAGCTCCCCAGGGAGAGAGACCCAGTACTTC,CASSPGRETQYF
TRBJ2-7,TRBD1,-,TRBV19,TGTGCCAGTAGTCTAAATCCCGGGACAGAATACGAGCAGTACTTC,CASSLNPGTEYEQYF
TRBJ2-7,-,-,TRBV10-3,TGTGCCATTAGTGGAGACAGTGGTCAGGCTTCCGAGCAGTACTTC,CAISGDSGQASEQYF
TRBJ2-2,-,-,TRBV11-1,TGTGCCAGCAACCCTACCCCTGGCGGGACCGGGGAGCTGTTTTTT,CASNPTPGGTGELFF
TRBJ2-1,-,-,TRBV9,TGTGCCAGCAACACAAATGCCGGGCCCGGGTTGGAGCAGTTCTTC,CASNTNAGPGLEQFF
TRBJ2-7,-,-,TRBV29-1,TGCAGCGTTGAAGATGGGGGATCGGAGCAGTACTTC,CSVEDGGSEQYF
TRBJ2-1,TRBD2,-,TRBV20-1,TGCAGTGCTGCTAGCGGGAGGGAAACGGTCTTC,CSAASGRETVF
TRBJ2-2,TRBD2,-,TRBV27,TGTGCCAGCAGCACGGGACTAGCGGGCGCTGGGGAGCTGTTTTTT,CASSTGLAGAGELFF
TRBJ2-2,TRBD1,-,TRBV30,TGTGCCTGGAGTCTACAGGGGGCCGGGGAGCTGTTTTTT,CAWSLQGAGELFF
TRBJ1-2,TRBD1,-,TRBV6-5,TGTGCCAGCAGTTACGCAGGGGGCGATGGCTACACCTTC,CASSYAGGDGYTF
TRBJ2-3,-,-,TRBV2,TGTGCCAGCAGTTCCCTAGCGAGGGAGCAGTATTTT,CASSSLAREQYF
TRBJ1-2,-,-,TRBV5-4,TGTGCCAGCAGCTTGGAGGGAGCCTCAGGCTACACCTTC,CASSLEGASGYTF
TRBJ1-1,-,few,TRBV20-1,TGCAGTGCTCAGAGGGGTAACGAAGCTTTCTTT,CSAQRGNEAFF
TRBJ2-5,-,many,TRBV11-1,TGTGCCAGCAGCGCTCGGGCATCACAGCGAAGGGAGACCCAGTACTTC,CASSARASQRRETQYF
TRBJ2-1,-,-,TRBV5-4,TGTGCCAGCAGCTTCAACAGCTACAATGAGCAGTTCTTC,CASSFNSYNEQFF
TRBJ2-5,TRBD1,-,TRBV7-8,TGTGCCAGCAGCCCGCGCGGCCGACAGGGACGGGAGACCCAGTACTTC,CASSPRGRQGRETQYF
TRBJ2-1,-,-,TRBV5-4,TGTGCCAGCAGCCCCGGCGCGGATCTCTCCTACAATGAGCAGTTCTTC,CASSPGADLSYNEQFF
TRBJ1-2,-,-,TRBV30,TGTGCCTGGAGTGTTGGGGGGAGTGGCTACACCTTC,CAWSVGGSGYTF
TRBJ1-2,-,-,TRBV4-2,TGTGCCAGCAGCTCCAAGGAGGGGGTCTATGGCTACACCTTC,CASSSKEGVYGYTF
TRBJ2-3,TRBD2,-,TRBV7-3,TGTGCCAGCAGCCAGGGACTAGCGGGAGGGCGGCCCACAGATACGCAGTATTTT,CASSQGLAGGRPTDTQYF
TRBJ1-5,-,-,TRBV27,TGTGCCAGCAGTGCCAGGACAAAGGTACAGCCCCAGCATTTT,CASSARTKVQPQHF
TRBJ1-5,-,-,TRBV29-1,TGCAGCGTTGTCTCGGGGATCAATCAGCCCCAGCATTTT,CSVVSGINQPQHF
TRBJ2-1,TRBD2,-,TRBV5-4,TGTGCCAGCAGCGTAGCCGGGACTAGTAAATCGAGCCAGTTCTTC,CASSVAGTSKSSQFF
TRBJ2-5,-,-,TRBV14,TGTGCCAGCAGCCAAGGTCTGGGGCTAGAGACCCAGTACTTC,CASSQGLGLETQYF
TRBJ2-3,-,-,TRBV5-1,TGCGCCAGCAGCTTGGAAGCCCCCACAGATACGCAGTATTTT,CASSLEAPTDTQYF
TRBJ2-2,-,-,TRBV2,TGTGCCAGCATCGGGTTTGCGACTCGTACCGGGGAGCTGTTTTTT,CASIGFATRTGELFF
TRBJ2-7,-,few,TRBV18,TGTGCCAGCTCACCACAAAGGACGGCCTACGAGCAGTACTTC,CASSPQRTAYEQYF
TRBJ1-2,-,-,TRBV28,TGTGCCAGCAGTCCGTGGGAGGGAGGGTATGGCTACACCTTC,CASSPWEGGYGYTF
TRBJ1-5,TRBD1,-,TRBV2,TGTGCCAGCAGCCAGGGGGGTAATCAGCCCCAGCATTTT,CASSQGGNQPQHF
TRBJ2-7,-,many,TRBV5-8,TGTGCCAGCAGCTTGCTCAGGGCAAACTCCTACGAGCAGTACTTC,CASSLLRANSYEQYF
TRBJ1-4,TRBD1,once,TRBV28,TGTGCCAGCAGCTACAGGGGTTTAGGAACTAATGAAAAACTGTTTTTT,CASSYRGLGTNEKLFF
TRBJ1-1,-,once,TRBV11-2,TGTGCCAGCAGCTTAATACCTGAAGCTTTCTTT,CASSLIPEAFF